This T cell receptor (beta chain) was recovered during a study of T cell responses to AZD1222 COVID-19 vaccine. The assay was immunoSEQ multiplex PCR, and TCRdb's table has in-frame clones only and misses some. The table lists 190,000 or so clones, 88% of them singletons. CDR3 length: 15 residues. V shed 0 bases and J shed 5 bases, with 9 bases lying between them. Looked up from germline, CDR1 is SGDLS and CDR2 is YYNGEE. Timing groups of about 4 and about 12 weeks for second doses were pooled. Sequenced material: peripheral blood, taken 28 days after the second AZD1222 dose. The TCR comes from an adult who received the AZD1222 COVID-19 vaccine. The rearrangement joins TRBV9 to TRBJ1-6; D is possibly TRBD1 (5 bases). CDR3 coding DNA: TGTGCCAGCAGCGTAGCTGGGGGGGATAATTCACCCCTCCACTTT. Protein sequence: CASSVAGGDNSPLHF.